Listed below are T cell receptor beta chains from one sample, sequenced in a study of T cells in Graves' hyperthyroidism and ophthalmopathy. TCRdb analysed the multiplex PCR reads with MiXCR anew, one entry per CDR3 protein. The data contain fewer than 750,000 distinct CDR3 sequences, roughly 50% of them singletons. The specimen was peripheral blood or thyroid tissue (not recorded which). The receptors come from a woman younger than 35 with Graves' hyperthyroidism. Both conserved end residues are part of each CDR3. A D gene is named only where the DNA matches it firmly. Only some rows state a clone size, as once, few, many or a class for expanded clones.

V	length	D	size	J	CDR3	DNA
TRBV7-3	14	TRBD2	few	TRBJ2-5	CASSLNGRQETQYF	TGTGCCAGCAGCTTAAACGGGAGGCAAGAGACCCAGTACTTC
TRBV20-1	15	NA	NA	TRBJ1-1	CSASDDSTANTEAFF	TGCAGTGCTAGTGACGATTCTACAGCGAACACTGAAGCTTTCTTT
TRBV9	14	NA	NA	TRBJ1-6	CAISPGTANSPLHF	TGTGCCATCAGCCCCGGGACTGCTAATTCACCCCTCCACTTT
TRBV11-1	13	NA	NA	TRBJ1-2	CASSPTSGMGYTF	TGTGCCAGCAGCCCGACTAGCGGGATGGGCTACACCTTC
TRBV11-2	14	NA	NA	TRBJ1-2	CASSQGRGDYGYTF	TGCGCCAGCAGCCAAGGTCGCGGGGACTATGGCTACACCTTC
TRBV30	12	NA	many	TRBJ1-5	CAWQQGHQPQHF	TGTGCCTGGCAACAGGGCCATCAGCCCCAGCATTTT
TRBV20-1	13	TRBD2	many	TRBJ2-5	CSARAGREETQYF	TGCAGTGCTAGAGCCGGGAGGGAGGAGACCCAGTACTTC
TRBV12-3/TRBV12-4	14	TRBD1	many	TRBJ2-7	CASSRRQGGYEQYF	TGTGCCAGCAGCAGGAGACAGGGGGGGTACGAGCAGTACTTC
TRBV20-1	13	NA	many	TRBJ2-7	CSAKSDRNYEQYF	TGCAGTGCTAAATCGGACAGAAACTACGAGCAGTACTTC
TRBV7-3	15	TRBD2	many	TRBJ2-3	CASSGTSGSADTQYF	TGTGCCAGCAGTGGGACTAGCGGGAGCGCAGATACGCAGTATTTT
TRBV12-3/TRBV12-4	14	TRBD1	NA	TRBJ1-5	CASRRRQGGQPQHF	TGTGCCAGCAGACGCAGACAGGGGGGGCAGCCCCAGCATTTT
TRBV10-3	15	TRBD1	many	TRBJ1-5	CAISEETGINQPQHF	TGTGCCATCAGTGAGGAGACAGGGATCAATCAGCCCCAGCATTTT
TRBV27	15	NA	many	TRBJ1-1	CASIPGGYWNTEAFF	TGTGCCAGCATCCCAGGCGGATATTGGAACACTGAAGCTTTCTTT
TRBV11-2	15	NA	many	TRBJ1-2	CASSRNVGSAYGYTF	TGTGCCAGCAGTCGAAACGTAGGGTCGGCCTATGGCTACACCTTC
TRBV7-9	15	TRBD2	many	TRBJ2-7	CASSVSGQSSYEQYF	TGTGCCAGCAGCGTTAGCGGGCAGAGCTCCTACGAGCAGTACTTC
TRBV7-3	15	TRBD2	many	TRBJ2-5	CASSLTSAGGETQYF	TGTGCCAGCAGCCTCACCAGTGCGGGAGGGGAGACCCAGTACTTC
TRBV13	15	NA	many	TRBJ1-5	CASSPFLGINQPQHF	TGTGCCAGCAGCCCCTTCTTGGGTATCAATCAGCCCCAGCATTTT
TRBV10-2	14	NA	NA	TRBJ1-1	CASSGKQGNTEAFF	TGCGCCAGCAGTGGCAAACAGGGGAACACTGAAGCTTTCTTT
TRBV29-1	13	TRBD1	many	TRBJ1-1	CSVEDQGGTEAFF	TGCAGCGTTGAAGATCAGGGGGGGACTGAAGCTTTCTTT
TRBV12-3/TRBV12-4	14	NA	once	TRBJ2-1	CASSLGEIYNEQFF	TGTGCCAGCAGTTTAGGCGAAATCTACAATGAGCAGTTCTTC
TRBV11-2	18	NA	NA	TRBJ1-6	CASSTLSERLTNNSPLHF	TGTGCCAGCAGCACCCTCTCGGAGAGGCTAACAAATAATTCACCCCTCCACTTT
TRBV2	15	TRBD1	many	TRBJ1-2	CASSSWDRARSGYTF	TGTGCCAGCAGTTCTTGGGACAGGGCTCGGAGTGGCTACACCTTC
TRBV5-4	17	NA	once	TRBJ2-6	CASSLGQGGAGASVLTF	TGTGCCAGCAGCTTAGGTCAAGGTGGGGCTGGGGCCAGCGTCCTGACTTTC
TRBV12-3/TRBV12-4	15	NA	NA	TRBJ2-1	CASSLPTGNYNEQFF	TGTGCCAGCAGCCTTCCGACAGGAAATTACAATGAGCAGTTCTTC
TRBV2	14	NA	NA	TRBJ1-2	CASSQDSGDYGYTF	TGTGCCAGCAGTCAGGACAGTGGCGACTATGGCTACACCTTC
TRBV3-1	15	TRBD1	few	TRBJ1-1	CASSQGPWTGTEAFF	TGTGCCAGCAGCCAAGGACCATGGACAGGGACTGAAGCTTTCTTT
TRBV5-6	14	NA	many	TRBJ2-5	CASSLGARQETQYF	TGTGCCAGCAGCTTGGGCGCGAGACAAGAGACCCAGTACTTC
TRBV9	13	TRBD1	many	TRBJ2-7	CASSVRQGYEQYF	TGTGCCAGCAGCGTAAGACAGGGTTACGAGCAGTACTTC
TRBV6-1	14	NA	NA	TRBJ2-7	CASSEPGELYEQYF	TGTGCCAGCAGTGAACCAGGGGAGTTGTACGAGCAGTACTTC
TRBV20-1	14	TRBD1	NA	TRBJ1-2	CSAQPRDRNYGYTF	TGCAGCGCCCAACCGCGGGACAGGAACTATGGCTACACCTTC
TRBV27	14	TRBD1	few	TRBJ2-5	CASSLFYRGETQYF	TGTGCCAGCAGTTTATTCTACAGGGGCGAGACCCAGTACTTC
TRBV20-1	16	NA	once	TRBJ1-6	CSASSIGRKPNSPLHF	TGCAGTGCCAGTAGTATAGGTCGGAAACCTAATTCACCCCTCCACTTT
TRBV7-9	19	TRBD1	many	TRBJ1-2	CASTSSSNSGTEPNYGYTF	TGTGCCAGCACCTCTTCCTCAAACTCAGGGACAGAACCTAACTATGGCTACACCTTC
TRBV2	14	TRBD1	NA	TRBJ1-5	CANQDRDSNQPQHF	TGTGCCAACCAGGACAGGGATAGCAATCAGCCCCAGCATTTT
TRBV30	15	NA	NA	TRBJ1-1	CAWIPLGRRNTEAFF	TGTGCCTGGATCCCCCTCGGTCGGAGGAACACTGAAGCTTTCTTT
TRBV15	17	TRBD2	NA	TRBJ2-7	CATSARLAGGGAYEQYF	TGTGCCACCAGCGCACGATTAGCGGGAGGGGGAGCCTACGAGCAGTACTTC
TRBV15	19	NA	NA	TRBJ2-2	CATSNASTSERDYTGELFF	TGTGCCACCTCCAATGCCAGCACCTCGGAACGGGATTACACCGGGGAGCTGTTTTTT
TRBV29-1	12	NA	NA	TRBJ1-2	CSVGWGPDGYTF	TGCAGCGTAGGGTGGGGTCCTGATGGCTACACCTTC
TRBV9	12	NA	many	TRBJ2-7	CASSVRGNEQYF	TGTGCCAGCAGCGTGAGGGGGAACGAGCAGTACTTC
TRBV10-3	12	NA	many	TRBJ1-1	CAISVENTEAFF	TGTGCCATCAGTGTGGAGAACACTGAAGCTTTCTTT